Below are 31 T cell receptor beta chains sequenced from a single sample in a study of blood T cell repertoires in COVID-19. Using immunoSEQ multiplex PCR, the repertoire was profiled, and TCRdb retains in-frame clones only, with some absent. The sample consists of hundreds of thousands of clones, more than 70% of them appearing once. Sequenced sample: peripheral blood. Receptor source: a woman in her 30s with COVID-19, enrolled during active disease.

The chain employs TRBV27 and TRBJ2-1; D gene uncertain. The CDR3 has 14 residues. Germline CDR1 is MNHEY and CDR2 is SMNVEV (reference sequence). The V end lost 9 bases, the J end lost 4 bases, and 16 bases lay between the germline ends. The CDR3 protein is CASTPRIGYNEQFF. The CDR3 coding sequence is TGTGCCAGTACCCCGAGGATTGGATACAATGAGCAGTTCTTC.

The gene calls are TRBV7-2 and TRBJ2-3; 11 bases fit TRBD2. Germline lookup yields CDR1 SGHTA and CDR2 FQGNSA. Germline trimming cut 2 bases from V and 7 bases from J; bases unmatched to any gene: 5. CDR3 length: 15 residues. This CDR3 is CASSLLAGGLNTQYF. The CDR3 DNA reads TGTGCCAGCAGCTTACTAGCGGGGGGCCTTAATACGCAGTATTTT.

The CDR3 DNA sequence: TGTGCCAGCTCACCCGATCCTAGCGGGAGGGCCACCTACGAGCAGTACGTC. Translated: CASSPDPSGRATYEQYV. The rearrangement joins TRBV18 to TRBJ2-7; TRBD2 aligns across 12 bases. The CDR3 length is 17 residues. V shed 3 bases and J 2 bases; nucleotides not matched to a gene: 8. The germline V gene encodes CDR1 KGHSH and CDR2 LQKENI.

This clone was seen just once. The chain carries TRBV15 and TRBJ2-1, with D unresolved. With 1 base removed from V and 6 bases from J, the gap between germline ends came to 10 bases. Germline loops: CDR1 LNHNV, CDR2 YYDKDF (reference sequence). The CDR3 is 14 residues long. Here the CDR3 reads CATSRARGPNEQFF. In DNA, the CDR3 is TGTGCCACCAGCAGAGCCAGAGGTCCCAATGAGCAGTTCTTC. The variable domain in full, with the rest retrieved from reference TRBV15 and TRBJ2-1, is DAMVIQNPRYQVTQFGKPVTLSCSQTLNHNVMYWYQQKSSQAPKLLFHYYDKDFNNEADTPDNFQSRRPNTSFCFLDIRSPGLGDTAMYLCATSRARGPNEQFFGPGTRLTVL.

The CDR3 spells CASPDRDGRDTQYF. As DNA, the CDR3 is TGTGCCAGCCCAGACAGGGACGGGAGAGATACGCAGTATTTT. V usage is TRBV18 and J usage is TRBJ2-3; tentative D call: TRBD1 (7 bases). The CDR3 has 14 amino acids. Germline CDR1 is KGHSH and CDR2 is LQKENI. V was clipped by 8 bases and J by 5 bases, with 17 bases between them.

The chain recombines TRBV5-4 with TRBJ2-5; D possibly corresponds to TRBD1 (5 bases). Germline lookup yields CDR1 SGHNT and CDR2 YYREEE (reference sequence). The CDR3 has 16 amino acids. The ends were cut back, 3 bases at V and 2 bases at J, with 17 bases in the middle. CDR3 sequence (DNA): TGTGCCAGCAGCTCCCGGGCAGGGAAGGGTCAAGAGACCCAGTACTTC. It codes for CASSSRAGKGQETQYF.

This sequence joins TRBV6-5 and TRBJ2-3; TRBD2 matches 7 bases. This CDR3 has 16 residues. The V gene's germline CDR1 is MNHEY and CDR2 SVGAGI. Losses at the gene ends were 0 bases for V and 3 bases for J; bases not matched to a gene: 6. CDR3 sequence: CASSYSSGGITDTQYF. CDR3 sequence (DNA): TGTGCCAGCAGTTACTCGTCCGGGGGGATTACAGATACGCAGTATTTT.

The rearrangement links TRBV5-1 to TRBJ1-5; D not certain. Looked up from germline, CDR1 is SGHRS and CDR2 is YFSETQ. V lost 2 bases and J 0 bases, leaving 9 bases between the germline ends. The CDR3 is 15 amino acids. CDR3 protein: CASSLSPGSNQPQHF. DNA for the CDR3: TGCGCCAGCAGCTTAAGCCCGGGTAGCAATCAGCCCCAGCATTTT.

V usage is TRBV6-5 and J usage is TRBJ2-2, with a weak D call TRBD2 (6 bases). CDR1 and CDR2 (germline): MNHEY, SVGAGI. The CDR3 consists of 16 residues. The V gene lost 1 base and the J gene lost 5 bases, with 14 bases spanning the gap. CDR3 in DNA: TGTGCCAGCAGTTACTATTCTAGCGCTTCAACCGGGGAGCTGTTTTTT. Translation: CASSYYSSASTGELFF.

Comment on this clone: An end of the junction differs from the germline gene, which may be a read error. V and J are TRBV6-1 and TRBJ2-5; tentatively, D is TRBD2 (7 bases). The CDR3 totals 14 residues. In germline, CDR1 is MNHNS, CDR2 SASEGT. CDR3 coding DNA: TGTGCCAGCAGCGAAGGGGGGGGCCAAGAGACCCAGTACTTC. This codes for CASSEGGGQETQYF.

J is TRBJ1-2 and V is TRBV27; D is uncertain. Germline assignment: CDR1 MNHEY and CDR2 SMNVEV (reference sequence). The CDR3 totals 14 residues. Trimming stripped 6 bases from V and 3 bases from J, with 14 bases between. The CDR3 coding sequence is TGTGCCAGCAGCCGCACAGACGCCGACTATGGCTACACCTTC. Its protein is CASSRTDADYGYTF.

This clone came up once. The rearrangement joins TRBV7-9 to TRBJ2-7; D uncertain. The V end lost 2 bases, the J end lost 6 bases, and 14 bases lay between the germline ends. The germline V gene encodes CDR1 SEHNR and CDR2 FQNEAQ (reference sequence). The CDR3 runs to 14 residues. The DNA of the CDR3 is TGTGCCAGCAGCTTATCTGGCGTGGCTAGCGAGCAGTACGTC. Translation: CASSLSGVASEQYV.

The V call is TRBV5-4, the J call TRBJ2-7, with a weak D call TRBD1 (6 bases). V was clipped by 0 bases and J by 6 bases, with 10 bases between them. This CDR3 spans 13 amino acids. Germline assignment: CDR1 SGHNT and CDR2 YYREEE (reference sequence). The CDR3 nucleotides are TGTGCCAGCAGCTTGGACAGGGTGGCCGAGCAGTACGTC. It is translated as CASSLDRVAEQYV.

This clone was found a few times. This rearrangement joins TRBV2 to TRBJ2-1, with TRBD2 identical over 8 bases. CDR1 is SNHLY and CDR2 is FYNNEI in the germline V gene. The CDR3 covers 15 residues. V lost 7 bases to trimming and J lost 0 bases; unmatched junction nucleotides: 5. CDR3 amino acids: CASTRLASSYNEQFF. CDR3 nucleotide sequence: TGTGCCAGCACTCGACTAGCGAGCTCCTACAATGAGCAGTTCTTC.

The CDR3 loop is CASSQGGQGYEQYF. The CDR3 coding sequence is TGCGCCAGCAGCCAAGGGGGACAGGGCTACGAGCAGTACTTC. The V and J genes are TRBV4-1 and TRBJ2-7, with 9 nucleotides matching TRBD1. The germline CDR1 and CDR2 sequences are MGHRA and YSYEKL. CDR3 length: 14 residues. The V gene end was trimmed by 1 base and the J gene end by 3 bases; junction bases not matched to a gene: 1.

J is TRBJ2-7 and V is TRBV5-6; tentatively, D is TRBD1 (6 bases). Germline V CDR1 and CDR2: SGHDT, YYEEEE. Trimming pared 4 bases from V and 2 bases from J, leaving 13 bases between. The CDR3 runs to 14 residues. CDR3 bases: TGTGCCAGCAGCCCTTATCCAGGGGCCTACGAGCAGTACTTC. Translated: CASSPYPGAYEQYF.

V gene TRBV14 combines with J gene TRBJ1-2; D not certain. The germline V gene has CDR1 SGHDN and CDR2 FVKESK. Trimming left V 3 bases short and J 0 bases short, with 11 bases between. CDR3 size: 15 residues. The CDR3 nucleotides read TGTGCCAGCAGCCATAATCCCTTAGCTAACTATGGCTACACCTTC. Translation gives CASSHNPLANYGYTF.

The chain couples TRBV24-1 to TRBJ2-3; perhaps TRBD1 as D (5 bases). Germline V CDR1 and CDR2: KGHDR, SFDVKD. The CDR3 loop spans 16 amino acids. V lost 2 bases and J 6 bases, leaving 17 bases between the germline ends. As DNA, the CDR3 is TGTGCCACCAGTGATTCTGCGGCAGGGAAGAAGGATACGCAGTATTTT. Protein sequence: CATSDSAAGKKDTQYF.

The chain combines TRBV11-3 with TRBJ1-1; unclear D gene. The CDR3 totals 12 residues. Germline V gives CDR1 SGHNT, CDR2 YENEEA. The V gene lost 5 bases and the J gene lost 3 bases, with 7 bases spanning the gap. CDR3 DNA: TGTGCCAGCAGCCCCCGGGACACTGAAGCTTTCTTT. Translating it yields CASSPRDTEAFF.

The rearrangement links TRBV7-9 to TRBJ1-6; a weak D match, TRBD1 (5 bases). V was pared by 3 bases and J by 8 bases, with 11 bases between. Germline CDR1 is SEHNR and CDR2 is FQNEAQ (reference sequence). This CDR3 is 14 amino acids long. For the CDR3, the DNA is TGTGCCAGCAGCTTCAGGGCGACGGATTCACCCCTCCACTTT. Translating gives CASSFRATDSPLHF.

The V gene is TRBV15, the J gene TRBJ2-7, with TRBD1 matching over 8 bases. V lost 5 bases and J lost 4; bases outside the gene matches: 16. Germline lookup yields CDR1 LNHNV and CDR2 YYDKDF (reference sequence). CDR3 size: 17 residues. The CDR3 DNA reads as TGTGCCACCAGCGGACACAGGGGGGCTACAGCCTTGTACGAGCAGTACGTC. Translated: CATSGHRGATALYEQYV.

This clone has only a few counts. This sequence joins TRBV2 and TRBJ1-5; 7 nucleotides agree with TRBD1. Germline trimming cut 3 bases from V and 5 bases from J; bases unmatched to any gene: 4. This CDR3 has 14 residues. CDR1 SNHLY and CDR2 FYNNEI come from the germline V gene. The CDR3 region has the DNA TGTGCCAGCAGTGATGGAGGGGGCGATCAGCCCCAGCATTTT. Translating gives CASSDGGGDQPQHF.

The rearrangement links TRBV11-2 to TRBJ2-5; 7 positions match TRBD2. This CDR3 is built from 16 residues. Germline V gene sequence: CDR1 SGHAT, CDR2 FQNNGV. Trimming at V came to 1 base and at J to 2 bases, leaving 7 bases not matched to a gene. The CDR3 DNA follows: TGTGCCAGCAGCTTAGGGGGGGGACGTATGCAAGAGACCCAGTACTTC. This sequence encodes CASSLGGGRMQETQYF.

The chain recombines TRBV7-6 with TRBJ2-1; the D gene is possibly TRBD2 (6 bases). This CDR3 has 16 amino acids. The germline V and J ends were trimmed by 0 bases and 5 bases, with 14 bases remaining between them. Germline V gene lookup returns CDR1 SGHVS and CDR2 FNYEAQ. This chain's CDR3 is CASSLAVREYNNEQFF. The CDR3 nucleotides read TGTGCCAGCAGCTTAGCCGTGCGGGAATATAACAATGAGCAGTTCTTC.

This chain connects TRBV18 to TRBJ2-5; 8 nucleotides line up with TRBD2. The V gene's germline CDR1 is KGHSH and CDR2 LQKENI. V was pared by 5 bases and J by 5 bases, with 7 bases of the junction left unmatched. This CDR3 comprises 14 residues. Here the CDR3 DNA reads TGTGCCAGCTCAGCAAGCGGGAGTCATGAGACCCAGTACTTC. Translated, it gives CASSASGSHETQYF.

This clone was seen a single time. The chain is built from TRBV2 and TRBJ2-7, with 11 bases identical to TRBD2. Germline V gene data show CDR1 as SNHLY and CDR2 as FYNNEI. Trimming removed 6 bases from V and 4 bases from J; junction bases left unmatched: 5. The CDR3 is 14 residues long. CDR3 residues: CASRLAGGLYEQYV. In DNA form, the CDR3 reads TGTGCCAGCAGATTAGCGGGAGGGTTATACGAGCAGTACGTC.

This chain links TRBV7-9 with TRBJ1-1; D not certain. The CDR3 is made up of 14 amino acids. Germline lookup yields CDR1 SEHNR and CDR2 FQNEAQ (reference sequence). Trimming stripped 1 base from V and 7 bases from J, with 13 bases between. The CDR3 region is CASSLDREVSEAFF. CDR3 nucleotide sequence: TGTGCCAGCAGCTTAGACCGGGAGGTGAGTGAAGCTTTCTTT.

The V call is TRBV6-2 or TRBV6-3, the J call TRBJ1-2, with D uncertain. The germline CDR1 and CDR2 sequences are MNHEY and SVGEGT. The CDR3 totals 11 residues. Trimming removed 1 base from V and 7 bases from J, with 4 bases in between. The CDR3 DNA reads TGTGCCAGCAGTTACTTTAGTGGCTACACCTTC. Its protein product is CASSYFSGYTF.

The rearrangement joins TRBV6-6 to TRBJ1-2; no reliable D call. The CDR3 has 11 residues. The germline V gene has CDR1 MNHNY and CDR2 SVGAGI (reference sequence). Trimming removed 5 bases from V and 10 bases from J, with 11 bases in between. The CDR3 reads CASSPPGSYTF. CDR3 bases: TGTGCCAGCAGTCCCCCCGGGTCCTACACCTTC.

J is TRBJ2-2 and V is TRBV25-1; D might be TRBD1 (6 bases). The CDR3 has 17 amino acids. Trimming cost V 4 bases and J 0 bases, with 15 bases left between them. CDR1 MGHDK and CDR2 SYGVNS come from the germline V gene. CDR3 loop: CASSGPQGSTNTGELFF. CDR3 in DNA: TGTGCCAGCAGTGGACCGCAGGGGTCTACGAACACCGGGGAGCTGTTTTTT.

The chain joins TRBV9 to TRBJ1-5, with 8 bases lining up with TRBD1. Germline values: CDR1 SGDLS, CDR2 YYNGEE. The junction had 4 bases not matched to a gene; V was cut back by 4 bases and J by 4 bases. This CDR3 spans 14 amino acids. The DNA of the CDR3 is TGTGCCAGCAGCAGCGGACAGGGAAATCAGCCCCAGCATTTT. Its protein is CASSSGQGNQPQHF.